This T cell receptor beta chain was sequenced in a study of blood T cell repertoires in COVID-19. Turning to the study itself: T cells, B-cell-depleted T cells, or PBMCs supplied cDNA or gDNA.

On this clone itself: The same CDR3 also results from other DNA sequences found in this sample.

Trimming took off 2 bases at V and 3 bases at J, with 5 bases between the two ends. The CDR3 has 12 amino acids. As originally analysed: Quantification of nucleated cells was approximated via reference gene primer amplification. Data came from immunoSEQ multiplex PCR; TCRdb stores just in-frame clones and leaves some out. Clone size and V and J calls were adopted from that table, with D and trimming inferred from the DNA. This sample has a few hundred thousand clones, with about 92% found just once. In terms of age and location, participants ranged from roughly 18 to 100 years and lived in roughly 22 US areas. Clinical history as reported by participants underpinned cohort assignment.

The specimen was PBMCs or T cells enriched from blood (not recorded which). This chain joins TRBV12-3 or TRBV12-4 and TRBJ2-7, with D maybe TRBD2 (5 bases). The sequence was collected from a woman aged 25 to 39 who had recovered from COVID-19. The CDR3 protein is CASSLRGYEQYF. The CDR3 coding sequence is TGTGCCAGCAGTTTACGGGGCTACGAGCAGTACTTC.